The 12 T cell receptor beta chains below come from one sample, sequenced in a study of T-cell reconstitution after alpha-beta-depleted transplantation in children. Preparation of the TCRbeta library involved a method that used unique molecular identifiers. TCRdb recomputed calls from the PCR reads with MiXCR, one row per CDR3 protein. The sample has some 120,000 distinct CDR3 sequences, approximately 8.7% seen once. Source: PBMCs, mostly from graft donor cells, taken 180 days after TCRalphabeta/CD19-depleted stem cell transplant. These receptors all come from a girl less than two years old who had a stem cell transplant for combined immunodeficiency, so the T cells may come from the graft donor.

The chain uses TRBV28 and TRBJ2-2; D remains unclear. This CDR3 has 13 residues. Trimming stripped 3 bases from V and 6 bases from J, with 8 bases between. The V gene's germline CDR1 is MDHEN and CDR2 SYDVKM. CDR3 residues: CASSFWRSGELFF. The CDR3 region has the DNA TGTGCCAGCAGTTTCTGGCGCTCCGGGGAGCTGTTTTTT.

CDR3: CSVVGQSSYEQYF. The CDR3 DNA reads TGCAGCGTTGTGGGACAGAGCTCCTACGAGCAGTACTTC. The chain employs TRBV29-1 and TRBJ2-7, with TRBD1 matching 7 bases. V was pared by 4 bases and J by 0 bases, with 3 bases of the junction left unmatched. The CDR3 spans 13 residues. The germline V gene encodes CDR1 SQVTM and CDR2 ANQGSEA.

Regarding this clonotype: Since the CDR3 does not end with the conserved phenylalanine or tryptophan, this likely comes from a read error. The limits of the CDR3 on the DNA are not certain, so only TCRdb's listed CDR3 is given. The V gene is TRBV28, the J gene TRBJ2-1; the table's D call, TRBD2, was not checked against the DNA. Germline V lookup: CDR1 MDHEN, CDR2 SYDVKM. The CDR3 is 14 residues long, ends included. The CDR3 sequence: CASSSYPSGPSRSI.

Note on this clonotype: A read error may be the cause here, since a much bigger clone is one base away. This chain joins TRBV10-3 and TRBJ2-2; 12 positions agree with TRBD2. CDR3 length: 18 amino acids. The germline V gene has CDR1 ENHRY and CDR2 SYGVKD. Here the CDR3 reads CGISESTSGGRNTGELFF. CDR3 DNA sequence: TGTGGCATCAGTGAGTCGACTAGCGGGGGCCGGAACACCGGGGAGCTGTTTTTT.

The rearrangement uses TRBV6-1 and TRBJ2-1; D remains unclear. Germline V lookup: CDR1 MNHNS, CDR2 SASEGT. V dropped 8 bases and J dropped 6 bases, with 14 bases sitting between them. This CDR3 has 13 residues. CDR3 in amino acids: CASLLSGVNEQFF. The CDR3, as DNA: TGTGCCAGCCTCCTTAGTGGGGTCAATGAGCAGTTCTTC.

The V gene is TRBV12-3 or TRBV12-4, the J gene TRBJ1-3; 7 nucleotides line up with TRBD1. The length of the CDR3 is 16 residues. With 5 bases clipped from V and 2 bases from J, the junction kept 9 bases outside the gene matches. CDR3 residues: CASSNRQGKAGNTIYF. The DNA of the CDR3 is TGTGCCAGCAGTAACCGACAGGGAAAGGCTGGAAACACCATATATTTT.

In nucleotides, the CDR3 is TGCGCCAGCAGCTTCGACGGAGCTAACTATGGCTACACCTTC. Its protein is CASSFDGANYGYTF. J is TRBJ1-2 and V is TRBV5-1; D uncertain. Trimming cost V 2 bases and J 0 bases, with 8 bases left between them. The CDR3 contains 14 residues. Germline CDR1 SGHRS, CDR2 YFSETQ.

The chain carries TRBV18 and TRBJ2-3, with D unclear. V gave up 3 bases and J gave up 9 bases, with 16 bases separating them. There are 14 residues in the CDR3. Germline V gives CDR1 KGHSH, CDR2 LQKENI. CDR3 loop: CASSPTSRVGTQYF. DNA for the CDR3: TGTGCCAGCTCACCGACAAGCCGCGTAGGAACGCAGTATTTT.

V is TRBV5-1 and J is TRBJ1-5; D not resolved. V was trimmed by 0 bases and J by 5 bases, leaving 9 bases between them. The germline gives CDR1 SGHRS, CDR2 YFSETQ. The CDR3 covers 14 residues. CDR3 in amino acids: CASSLGGIDQPQHF. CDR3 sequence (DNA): TGCGCCAGCAGCTTGGGCGGGATTGATCAGCCCCAGCATTTT.

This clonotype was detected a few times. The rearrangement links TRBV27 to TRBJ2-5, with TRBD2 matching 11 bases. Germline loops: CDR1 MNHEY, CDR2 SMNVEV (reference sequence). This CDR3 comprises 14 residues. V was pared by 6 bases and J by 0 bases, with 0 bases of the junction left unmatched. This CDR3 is CASRGLADQETQYF. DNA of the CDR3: TGTGCCAGCAGGGGACTAGCGGACCAAGAGACCCAGTACTTC.

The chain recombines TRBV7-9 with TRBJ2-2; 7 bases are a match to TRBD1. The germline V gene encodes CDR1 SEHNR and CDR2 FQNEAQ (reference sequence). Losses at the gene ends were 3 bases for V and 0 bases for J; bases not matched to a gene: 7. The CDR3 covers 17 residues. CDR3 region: CASSFPRDSSNTGELFF. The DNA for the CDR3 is TGTGCCAGCAGCTTCCCGAGGGACAGTTCGAACACCGGGGAGCTGTTTTTT.

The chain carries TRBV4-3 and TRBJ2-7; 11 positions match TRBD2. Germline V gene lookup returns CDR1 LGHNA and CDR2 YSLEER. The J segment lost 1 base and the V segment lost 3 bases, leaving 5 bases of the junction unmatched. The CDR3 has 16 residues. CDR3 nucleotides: TGCGCCAGCAGCCATCGTACTAGCGGGAGTTCCTACGAGCAGTACTTC. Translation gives CASSHRTSGSSYEQYF.